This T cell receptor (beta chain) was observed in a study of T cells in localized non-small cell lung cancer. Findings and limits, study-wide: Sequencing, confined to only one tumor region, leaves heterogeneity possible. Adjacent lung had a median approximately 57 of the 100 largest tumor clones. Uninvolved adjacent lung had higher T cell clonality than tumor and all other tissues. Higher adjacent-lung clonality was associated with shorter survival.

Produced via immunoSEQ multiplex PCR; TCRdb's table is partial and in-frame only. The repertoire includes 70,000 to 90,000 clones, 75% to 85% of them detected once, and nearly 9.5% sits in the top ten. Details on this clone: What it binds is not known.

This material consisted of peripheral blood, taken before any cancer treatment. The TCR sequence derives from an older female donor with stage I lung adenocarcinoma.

This CDR3 reads CASSEYPGYGNTIYF. The DNA of the CDR3 is TGTGCCAGCAGTGAATATCCGGGTTATGGAAACACCATATATTTT. The rearrangement joins TRBV25-1 to TRBJ1-3; D ambiguous. This CDR3 contains 15 residues. The germline V gene encodes CDR1 MGHDK and CDR2 SYGVNS. V lost 0 bases and J lost 3, with 9 bases in between.